This T cell receptor beta chain appears in the sequencing data of a study of T-cell reconstitution after alpha-beta-depleted transplantation in children. The library targeted TCRbeta and was prepared with unique molecular identifiers. TCRdb re-called the PCR reads with MiXCR, one entry per CDR3 protein. The sample holds 500,000 to 600,000 distinct CDR3 sequences, approximately 20% seen once. This CDR3 region has 13 residues. The germline V and J ends were trimmed by 1 base and 5 bases, with 10 bases remaining between them. The germline gives CDR1 SGHRS, CDR2 YFSETQ. Sample: PBMCs from the stem cell graft donor, taken from the stem cell graft. This rearrangement joins TRBV5-1 to TRBJ2-7; D gene uncertain. This receptor was taken from a human donor who donated a stem cell graft to a child with acute lymphoblastic leukemia. The CDR3 loop reads CASSLPPGHEQYF. The CDR3, as DNA: TGCGCCAGCAGCTTGCCCCCTGGGCACGAGCAGTACTTC.